The 8 T cell receptor beta chains listed next were all sequenced from one sample in a study of identical twins. From the 5' RACE reads, TCRdb called clonotypes with MiXCR, one entry per CDR3 protein. The sample contains 220,000 or so distinct CDR3 sequences, roughly 7% of which appear only once. The same sample was also used in a study of yellow fever vaccine responses in identical twins.

Sequencing was carried out using memory (CD45RO+) T cells sorted from blood. Receptors originate from a woman between 18 and 30 years old in good health.

This clonotype was seen more than once but under ten times. The chain joins TRBV10-2 to TRBJ1-5, with a tentative D call TRBD1 (6 bases). V was cut by 6 bases and J by 2 bases, with 11 bases left in between. Germline V gives CDR1 WSHSY, CDR2 SAAADI. CDR3 length: 14 amino acids. CDR3 in amino acids: CASRVQGGNQPQHF. CDR3 DNA: TGCGCCAGCAGGGTACAGGGTGGCAATCAGCCCCAGCATTTT.

The CDR3 region is CASSPTSGTSGSEQFF. The DNA of the CDR3 is TGTGCCAGCAGCCCTACTTCCGGGACTAGCGGGAGTGAGCAGTTCTTC. This sequence joins TRBV7-3 and TRBJ2-1; 14 nucleotides align to TRBD2. The CDR3 is made up of 16 amino acids. Germline CDR1 reads SGHTA; CDR2 reads FQGTGA. The V and J ends lost 5 bases and 9 bases, in that order; junction bases with no gene match: 9. Looking up the rest from reference TRBV7-3 and TRBJ2-1 gives the full variable domain: GAGVSQTPSNKVTEKGKYVELRCDPISGHTALYWYRQSLGQGPEFLIYFQGTGAADDSGLPNDRFFAVRPEGSVSTLKIQRTERGDSAVYLCASSPTSGTSGSEQFFGPGTRLTVL.

A remark on this clonotype: An end of the junction does not agree with germline; a read error may underlie this. The chain couples TRBV5-6 to TRBJ2-1, with D hard to call. Germline CDR1 SGHDT, CDR2 YYEEEE. This CDR3 has 15 amino acids. CDR3 protein: CASSFGPPSCNEQFF. The CDR3 DNA sequence: TGTGCCAGCAGCTTCGGGCCGCCCTCCTGCAATGAGCAGTTCTTC.

This clonotype came up many times. Sequence at one end of the junction differs from germline and may be a read error. V is TRBV5-1 and J is TRBJ2-7; no reliable D call. The germline V gene encodes CDR1 SGHRS and CDR2 YFSETQ. The CDR3 is made up of 11 amino acids. CDR3 sequence: CASSSAYEQYF. CDR3 nucleotide sequence: TGTGCCAGCAGCTCTGCCTACGAGCAGTACTTC.

This clonotype occurred a few times. This chain connects TRBV6-2 or TRBV6-3 to TRBJ2-3, with D perhaps matching TRBD2 (5 bases). The germline CDR1 and CDR2 sequences are MNHEY and SVGEGT. Between the trimmed V and J ends, which lost 2 bases and 4 bases, there was a span of 10 bases. The CDR3 sequence is 14 residues long. CDR3 loop: CASSYPAGADTQYF. Here the CDR3 DNA reads TGTGCCAGCAGTTACCCGGCGGGTGCAGATACGCAGTATTTT.

This clonotype has a handful of counts. The V call is TRBV29-1, the J call TRBJ2-5; 8 bases line up with TRBD2. Germline CDR1 and CDR2: SQVTM and ANQGSEA. The CDR3 consists of 14 residues. The ends lost 4 bases at V and 3 bases at J; junction bases unmatched: 7. DNA of the CDR3: TGCAGCGTTGCTCGGGCCGGGGGGGAAGAGACCCAGTACTTC. Amino acids: CSVARAGGEETQYF.

The rearrangement uses TRBV15 and TRBJ1-2; a possible D gene is TRBD1 (6 bases). This CDR3 comprises 19 residues. Germline loops: CDR1 LNHNV, CDR2 YYDKDF (reference sequence). The germline V and J ends were trimmed by 3 bases and 4 bases, with 27 bases remaining between them. This CDR3 is CATSSYILGAGDCCYGYTF. Written as DNA, the CDR3 is TGTGCCACCAGCAGCTACATTTTGGGCGCAGGGGACTGCTGCTATGGCTACACCTTC.

This clonotype showed up just a few times. V and J are TRBV25-1 and TRBJ1-4; D unresolved. The CDR3 covers 15 residues. Germline CDR1 reads MGHDK; CDR2 reads SYGVNS. The ends were cut back, 0 bases at V and 8 bases at J, with 13 bases in the middle. CDR3 in amino acids: CASSEYRRGKEKLFF. The CDR3 nucleotides read TGTGCCAGCAGTGAATATAGGCGGGGAAAAGAAAAACTGTTTTTT.